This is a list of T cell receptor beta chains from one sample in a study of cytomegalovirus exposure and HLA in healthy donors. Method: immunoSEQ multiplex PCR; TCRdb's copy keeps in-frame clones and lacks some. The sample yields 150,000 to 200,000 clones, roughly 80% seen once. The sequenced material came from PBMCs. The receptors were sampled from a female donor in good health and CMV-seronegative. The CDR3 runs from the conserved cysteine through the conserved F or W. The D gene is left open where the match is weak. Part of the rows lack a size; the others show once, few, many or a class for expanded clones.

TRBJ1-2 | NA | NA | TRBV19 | TGTGCCAGTAGTACCAGCCGCGGGAGCAACTATGGCTACACCTTC | CASSTSRGSNYGYTF
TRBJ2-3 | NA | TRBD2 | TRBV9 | TGTGCCAGCAGCGTAGAGACGGGGTCTAGCGGACTCACAGATACGCAGTATTTT | CASSVETGSSGLTDTQYF
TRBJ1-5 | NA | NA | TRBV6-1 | TGTGCCAGCAGTGAATGGCCGAGGCAGCCCCAGCATTTT | CASSEWPRQPQHF
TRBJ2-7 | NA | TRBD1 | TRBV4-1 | TGCGCCAGCAGCCACCCGGGACAGGGGGATAGGGAGCAGTACTTC | CASSHPGQGDREQYF
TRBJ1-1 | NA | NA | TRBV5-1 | TGCGCCAGCAGCTTTCAGAGCGGGGCCACTGAAGCTTTCTTT | CASSFQSGATEAFF
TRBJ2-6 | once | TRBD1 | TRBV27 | TGTGCCAGCAGCCCGAGACAGGGGGCTAGCGTTTCTGGGGCCAACGTCCTGACTTTC | CASSPRQGASVSGANVLTF
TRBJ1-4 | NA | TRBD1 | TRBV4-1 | TGCGCCAGCAGCCAAGGGGACAGGGTGGGAGAAAAACTGTTTTTT | CASSQGDRVGEKLFF
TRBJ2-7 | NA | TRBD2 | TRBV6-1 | TGTGCCAGCAGTGAACTAGCGGTTACCTACGAGCAGTACTTC | CASSELAVTYEQYF
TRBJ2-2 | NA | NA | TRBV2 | TGTGCCAGCAGTGATCTAGTTGGCGGGGAGCTGTTTTTT | CASSDLVGGELFF
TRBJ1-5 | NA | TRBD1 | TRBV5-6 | TGTGCCAGCAGCGCCCGGGACAGTGAGATACCCCAGCATTTT | CASSARDSEIPQHF
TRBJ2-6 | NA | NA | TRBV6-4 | TGTGCCAGTGGGGCCTCTGGGGCCAACGTCCTGACTTTC | CASGASGANVLTF
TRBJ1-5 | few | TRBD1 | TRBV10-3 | TGTGCCATCAGTCAATCGGACAGGGACAATCAGCCCCAGCATTTT | CAISQSDRDNQPQHF
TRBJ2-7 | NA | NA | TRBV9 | TGTGCCAGCAGCGCAGATGACAGCTCCTACGAGCAGTACTTC | CASSADDSSYEQYF
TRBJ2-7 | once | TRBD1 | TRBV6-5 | TGTGCCAGCAGTCCCGACAGGGGGCGGAACGAGCAGTACTTC | CASSPDRGRNEQYF
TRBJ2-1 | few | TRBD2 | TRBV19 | TGTGCCAGTAGTATAGTGGGAGGGTGGGGGAGTGAGCAGTTCTTC | CASSIVGGWGSEQFF
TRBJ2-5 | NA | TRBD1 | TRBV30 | TGTGCCTGGAGCAGGGGGATAACCCAGGGGGACCAAGAGACCCAGTACTTC | CAWSRGITQGDQETQYF
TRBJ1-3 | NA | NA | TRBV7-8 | TGTGCCAGCAGCTTTCAGCGGTCGGGAAACACCATATATTTT | CASSFQRSGNTIYF
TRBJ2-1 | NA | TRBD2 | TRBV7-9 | TGTGCCAGCAGTCTAGGACTAGCGGGGGACTACAATGAGCAGTTCTTC | CASSLGLAGDYNEQFF
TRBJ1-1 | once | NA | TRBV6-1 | TGTGCCAGCAGTCCGGTCCCCTCCAGGACTGAAGCTTTCTTT | CASSPVPSRTEAFF
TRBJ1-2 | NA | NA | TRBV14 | TGTGCCAGCAGCTATGACAACAAGGGAGACTACACCTTC | CASSYDNKGDYTF
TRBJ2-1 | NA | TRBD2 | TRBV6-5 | TGTGCCAGCAGTCTGACTAGCGGGGGTTACAATGAGCAGTTCTTC | CASSLTSGGYNEQFF
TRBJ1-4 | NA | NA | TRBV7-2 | TGTGCCAGCAGCAAACTGGCGGGGTTGGGGGAAAAACTGTTTTTT | CASSKLAGLGEKLFF
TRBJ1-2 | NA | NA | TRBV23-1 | TGCGCCAGCAGTCGTGGGGACAAGTATGGCTACACCTTC | CASSRGDKYGYTF